This T cell receptor (beta chain) was captured by sequencing in a study of response to subunit inactivated influenza vaccine. TCRdb processed the RT-PCR reads anew with MiXCR; each CDR3 protein has one entry. The profile covers under 500,000 distinct CDR3 sequences, with 9.5% to 13% appearing a single time and approximately 12% taken by the ten largest. Only a few counts were recorded for this clonotype. CDR1 and CDR2 (germline): SGHVS, FQNEAQ. The CDR3 covers 17 residues. J was trimmed by 0 bases and V by 3 bases; bases with no gene match: 9. The chain employs TRBV7-8 and TRBJ2-5; 8 bases map to TRBD2. This sequence originates from a man aged 50-59 years who received an inactivated influenza vaccine. The specimen was PBMCs from blood, collected roughly 47 days after vaccination. The CDR3 loop is CASSFSGVARYQETQYF. In DNA, the CDR3 is TGTGCCAGCAGCTTTAGCGGGGTAGCGAGGTACCAAGAGACCCAGTACTTC.